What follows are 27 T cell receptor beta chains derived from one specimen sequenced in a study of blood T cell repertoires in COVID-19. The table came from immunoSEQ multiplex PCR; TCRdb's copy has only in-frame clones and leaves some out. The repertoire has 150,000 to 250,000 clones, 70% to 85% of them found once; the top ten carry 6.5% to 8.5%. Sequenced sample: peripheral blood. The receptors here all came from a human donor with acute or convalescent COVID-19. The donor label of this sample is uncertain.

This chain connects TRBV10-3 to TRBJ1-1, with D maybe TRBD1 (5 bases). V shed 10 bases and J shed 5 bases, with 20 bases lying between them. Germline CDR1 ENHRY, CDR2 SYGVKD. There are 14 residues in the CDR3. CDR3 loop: CATQSTGGLTEAFF. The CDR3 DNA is TGTGCCACACAATCAACGGGGGGGTTGACTGAAGCTTTCTTT.

CDR3 coding DNA: TGTGCCAGCAGCCTCAGGGGGGTATTTACAGATACGCAGTATTTT. This gives the protein CASSLRGVFTDTQYF. The chain employs TRBV5-4 and TRBJ2-3, with D possibly matching TRBD1 (7 bases). Germline V gene lookup returns CDR1 SGHNT and CDR2 YYREEE (reference sequence). V was trimmed by 4 bases and J by 3 bases, leaving 15 bases between them. CDR3 length: 15 residues.

This chain's CDR3 is CASSSRDFEQYF. DNA for the CDR3: TGTGCCAGCAGCTCCCGGGACTTCGAGCAGTACTTC. The chain joins TRBV11-2 to TRBJ2-7; tentative D call: TRBD2 (6 bases). CDR1 and CDR2 from the germline V gene are SGHAT and FQNNGV. The CDR3 length is 12 residues. The V and J ends lost 4 bases and 6 bases respectively, with 10 bases between them.

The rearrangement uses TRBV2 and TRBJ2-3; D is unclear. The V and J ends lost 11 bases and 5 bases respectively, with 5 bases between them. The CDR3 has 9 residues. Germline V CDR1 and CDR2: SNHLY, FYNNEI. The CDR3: CASGDTQYF. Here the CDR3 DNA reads TGTGCCTCCGGAGATACGCAGTATTTT.

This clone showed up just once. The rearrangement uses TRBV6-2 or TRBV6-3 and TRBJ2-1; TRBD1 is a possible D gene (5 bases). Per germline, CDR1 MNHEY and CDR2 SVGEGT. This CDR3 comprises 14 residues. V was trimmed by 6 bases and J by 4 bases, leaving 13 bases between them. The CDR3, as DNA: TGTGCCAGCAGCTCCAGATCAGGGTACAATGAGCAGTTCTTC. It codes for CASSSRSGYNEQFF.

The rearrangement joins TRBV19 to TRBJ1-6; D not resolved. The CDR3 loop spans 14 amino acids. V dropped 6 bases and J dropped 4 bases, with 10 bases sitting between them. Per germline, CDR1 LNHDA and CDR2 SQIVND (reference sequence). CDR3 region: CASSSAGYNSPLHF. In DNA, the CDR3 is TGTGCCAGTAGCTCAGCAGGTTATAATTCACCCCTCCACTTT.

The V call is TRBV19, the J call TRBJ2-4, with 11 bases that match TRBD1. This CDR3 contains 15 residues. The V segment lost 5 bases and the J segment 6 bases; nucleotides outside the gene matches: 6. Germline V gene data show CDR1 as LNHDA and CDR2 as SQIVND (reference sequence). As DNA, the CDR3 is TGTGCCAGTAGTCCAGGACAGGGGGCGAGAAACATTCAGTACTTC. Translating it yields CASSPGQGARNIQYF.

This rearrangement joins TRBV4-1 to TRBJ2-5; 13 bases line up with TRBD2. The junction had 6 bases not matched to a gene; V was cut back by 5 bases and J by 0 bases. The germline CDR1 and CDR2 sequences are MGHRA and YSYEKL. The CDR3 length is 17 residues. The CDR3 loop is CASSKGLAGTYQETQYF. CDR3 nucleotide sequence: TGCGCCAGCAGCAAGGGACTAGCGGGAACTTACCAAGAGACCCAGTACTTC.

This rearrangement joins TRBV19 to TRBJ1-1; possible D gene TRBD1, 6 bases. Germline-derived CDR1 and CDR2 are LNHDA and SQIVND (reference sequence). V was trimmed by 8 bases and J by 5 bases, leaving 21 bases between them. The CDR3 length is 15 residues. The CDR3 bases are TGTGCCAGTCGACCCGCATGGGGGGGGGCGACTGAAGCTTTCTTT. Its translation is CASRPAWGGATEAFF.

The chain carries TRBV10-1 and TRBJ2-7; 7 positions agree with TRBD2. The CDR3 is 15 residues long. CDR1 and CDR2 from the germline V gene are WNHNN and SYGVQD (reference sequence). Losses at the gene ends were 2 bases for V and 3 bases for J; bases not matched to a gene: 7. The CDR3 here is CASSEGRDGHYEQYF. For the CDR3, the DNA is TGCGCCAGCAGTGAGGGGAGGGACGGGCACTACGAGCAGTACTTC.

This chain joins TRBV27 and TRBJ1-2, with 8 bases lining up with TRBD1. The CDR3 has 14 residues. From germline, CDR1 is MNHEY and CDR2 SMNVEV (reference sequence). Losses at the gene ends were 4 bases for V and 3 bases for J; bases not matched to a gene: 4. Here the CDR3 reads CASSYRGGHYGYTF. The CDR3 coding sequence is TGTGCCAGCAGTTACAGGGGGGGGCACTATGGCTACACCTTC.

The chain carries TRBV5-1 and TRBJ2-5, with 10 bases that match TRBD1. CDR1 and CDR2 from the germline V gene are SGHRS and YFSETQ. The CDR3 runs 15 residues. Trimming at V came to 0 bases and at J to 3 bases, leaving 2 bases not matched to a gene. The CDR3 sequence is CASSLDGTGEETQYF. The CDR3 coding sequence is TGCGCCAGCAGCTTGGACGGGACAGGGGAAGAGACCCAGTACTTC.

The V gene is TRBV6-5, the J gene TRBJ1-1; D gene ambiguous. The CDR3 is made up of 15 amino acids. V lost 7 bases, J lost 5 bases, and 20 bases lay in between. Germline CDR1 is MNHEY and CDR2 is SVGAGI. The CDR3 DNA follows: TGTGCCAGCAACTCCGAGCAGGTCCGTCGAACTGAAGCTTTCTTT. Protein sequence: CASNSEQVRRTEAFF.

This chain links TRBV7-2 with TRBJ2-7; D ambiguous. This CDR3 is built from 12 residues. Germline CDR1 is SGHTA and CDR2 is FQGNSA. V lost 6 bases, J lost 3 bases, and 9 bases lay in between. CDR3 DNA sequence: TGTGCCAGCAGTCGGAGTAACTACGAGCAGTACTTC. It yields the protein CASSRSNYEQYF.

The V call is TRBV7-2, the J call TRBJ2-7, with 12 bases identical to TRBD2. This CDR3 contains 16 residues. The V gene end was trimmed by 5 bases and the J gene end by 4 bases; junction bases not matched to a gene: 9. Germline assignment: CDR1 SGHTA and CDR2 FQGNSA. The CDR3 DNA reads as TGTGCCAGCAGCAGTACGCTAGCGGGAGGGCCGTACGAGCAGTACTTC. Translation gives CASSSTLAGGPYEQYF.

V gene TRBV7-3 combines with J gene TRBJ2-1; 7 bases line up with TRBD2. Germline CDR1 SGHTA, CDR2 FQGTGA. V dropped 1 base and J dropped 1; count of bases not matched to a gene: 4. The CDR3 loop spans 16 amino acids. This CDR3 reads CASSLIPGGSYNEQFF. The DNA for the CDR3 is TGTGCCAGCAGCTTAATACCGGGAGGTTCCTACAATGAGCAGTTCTTC.

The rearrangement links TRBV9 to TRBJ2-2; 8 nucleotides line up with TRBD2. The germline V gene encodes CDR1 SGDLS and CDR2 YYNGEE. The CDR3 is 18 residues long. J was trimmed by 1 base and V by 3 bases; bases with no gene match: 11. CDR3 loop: CASSATGTRYLNTGELFF. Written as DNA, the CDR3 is TGTGCCAGCAGCGCAACCGGGACTAGATATTTGAACACCGGGGAGCTGTTTTTT.

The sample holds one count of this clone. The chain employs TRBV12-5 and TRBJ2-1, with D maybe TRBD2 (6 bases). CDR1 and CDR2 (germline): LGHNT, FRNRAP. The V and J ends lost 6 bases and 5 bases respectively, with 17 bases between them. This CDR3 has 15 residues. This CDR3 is CASGPDGGIHNEQFF. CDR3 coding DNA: TGTGCTAGTGGCCCTGATGGGGGGATCCACAATGAGCAGTTCTTC.

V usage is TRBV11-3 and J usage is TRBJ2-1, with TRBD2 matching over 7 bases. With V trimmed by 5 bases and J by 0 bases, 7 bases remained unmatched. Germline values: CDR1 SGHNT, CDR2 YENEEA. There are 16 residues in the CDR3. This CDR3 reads CASSPGGGSSYNEQFF. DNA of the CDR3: TGTGCCAGCAGCCCCGGAGGCGGGAGCTCCTACAATGAGCAGTTCTTC.

The CDR3 loop reads CASSPGTGWGTEAFF. The CDR3 DNA is TGTGCCAGCAGCCCAGGGACAGGGTGGGGCACTGAAGCTTTCTTT. V and J are TRBV7-9 and TRBJ1-1; TRBD1 matches 9 bases. V shed 5 bases and J 4 bases; nucleotides not matched to a gene: 8. The germline CDR1 and CDR2 sequences are SEHNR and FQNEAQ (reference sequence). The CDR3 length is 15 residues.

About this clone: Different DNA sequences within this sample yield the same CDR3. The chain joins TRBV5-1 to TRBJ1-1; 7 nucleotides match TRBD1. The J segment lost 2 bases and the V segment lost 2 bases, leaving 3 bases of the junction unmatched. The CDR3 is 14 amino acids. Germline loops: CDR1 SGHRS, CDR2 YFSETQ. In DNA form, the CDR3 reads TGCGCCAGCAGCTTTCAGGGGGGAAACACTGAAGCTTTCTTT. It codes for CASSFQGGNTEAFF.

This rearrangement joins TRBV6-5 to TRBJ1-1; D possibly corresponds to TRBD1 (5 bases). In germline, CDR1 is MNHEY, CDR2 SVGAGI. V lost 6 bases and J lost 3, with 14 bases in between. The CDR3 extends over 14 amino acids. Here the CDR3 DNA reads TGTGCCAGCAGCCGGGGACTCTCCTACACTGAAGCTTTCTTT. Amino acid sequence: CASSRGLSYTEAFF.

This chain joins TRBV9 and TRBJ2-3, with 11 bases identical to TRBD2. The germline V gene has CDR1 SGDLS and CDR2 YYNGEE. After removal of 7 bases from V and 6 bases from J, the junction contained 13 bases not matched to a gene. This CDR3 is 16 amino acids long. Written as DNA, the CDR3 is TGTGCCAGCGCCCTGGTCTCTAGCGGGAGGCCTGATACGCAGTATTTT. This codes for CASALVSSGRPDTQYF.

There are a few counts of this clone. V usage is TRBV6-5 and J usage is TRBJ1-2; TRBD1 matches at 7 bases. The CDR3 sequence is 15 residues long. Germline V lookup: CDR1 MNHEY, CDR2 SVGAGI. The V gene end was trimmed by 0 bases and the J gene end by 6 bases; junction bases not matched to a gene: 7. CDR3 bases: TGTGCCAGCAGTTACTCGATGTCAGGGGGTCATGGCTACACCTTC. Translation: CASSYSMSGGHGYTF.

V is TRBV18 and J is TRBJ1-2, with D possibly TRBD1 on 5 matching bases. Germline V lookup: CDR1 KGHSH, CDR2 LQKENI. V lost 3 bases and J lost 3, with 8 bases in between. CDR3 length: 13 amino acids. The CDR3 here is CASSPDSDYGYTF. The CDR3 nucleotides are TGTGCCAGCTCACCCGACAGTGACTATGGCTACACCTTC.

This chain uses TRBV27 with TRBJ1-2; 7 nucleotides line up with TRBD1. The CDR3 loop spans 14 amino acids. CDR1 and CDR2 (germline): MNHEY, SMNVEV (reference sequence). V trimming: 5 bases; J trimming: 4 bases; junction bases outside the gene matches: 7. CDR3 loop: CASSGGGLTYGYTF. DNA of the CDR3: TGTGCCAGCAGTGGAGGGGGCCTTACCTATGGCTACACCTTC.

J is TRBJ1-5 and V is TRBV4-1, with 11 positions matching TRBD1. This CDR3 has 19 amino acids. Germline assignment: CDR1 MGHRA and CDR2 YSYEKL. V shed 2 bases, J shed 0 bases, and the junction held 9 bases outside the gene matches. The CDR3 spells CASSQFPGQGVYSNQPQHF. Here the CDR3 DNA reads TGCGCCAGCAGCCAATTCCCGGGACAGGGGGTTTATAGCAATCAGCCCCAGCATTTT.